This T cell receptor (beta chain) was identified in a study of blood T cell repertoires in COVID-19. Study-level background: Donors in the United States, Italy and Spain gave samples during acute or convalescent COVID-19. T cells, B-cell-depleted T cells, or PBMCs supplied cDNA or gDNA.

Original methodology: Nucleated cell number was recorded as an estimate derived from reference gene primer amplification. Produced via immunoSEQ multiplex PCR; TCRdb's table is partial and in-frame only. The DNA gave D and trimming, while V, J and clone size come from that table. Among approximately 29,000 clones listed, over 75% were seen once. The CDR3 is made up of 13 amino acids. The ends were cut back, 0 bases at V and 8 bases at J, with 9 bases in the middle. Per germline, CDR1 SGHNT and CDR2 YYREEE (reference sequence). This chain links TRBV5-4 with TRBJ2-1; no firm D call. The sequencing input was peripheral blood. The TCR was taken from a woman aged 60-75 years with active COVID-19. The CDR3 sequence: CASSLDRRDEQFF. The DNA of the CDR3 is TGTGCCAGCAGCTTGGACCGTAGAGATGAGCAGTTCTTC.